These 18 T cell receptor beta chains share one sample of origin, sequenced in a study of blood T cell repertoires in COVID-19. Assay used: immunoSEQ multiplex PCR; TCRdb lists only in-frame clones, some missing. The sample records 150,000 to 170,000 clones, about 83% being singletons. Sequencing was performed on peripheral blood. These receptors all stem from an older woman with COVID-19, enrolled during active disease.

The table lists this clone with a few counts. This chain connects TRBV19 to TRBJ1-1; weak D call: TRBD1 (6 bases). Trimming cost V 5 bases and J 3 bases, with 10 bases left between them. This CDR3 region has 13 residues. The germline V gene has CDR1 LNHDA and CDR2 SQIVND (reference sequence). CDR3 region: CASSADSDTEAFF. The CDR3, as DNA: TGTGCCAGTAGTGCGGACAGTGACACTGAAGCTTTCTTT. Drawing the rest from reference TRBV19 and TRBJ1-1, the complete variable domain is DGGITQSPKYLFRKEGQNVTLSCEQNLNHDAMYWYRQDPGQGLRLIYYSQIVNDFQKGDIAEGYSVSREKKESFPLTVTSAQKNPTAFYLCASSADSDTEAFFGQGTRLTVV.

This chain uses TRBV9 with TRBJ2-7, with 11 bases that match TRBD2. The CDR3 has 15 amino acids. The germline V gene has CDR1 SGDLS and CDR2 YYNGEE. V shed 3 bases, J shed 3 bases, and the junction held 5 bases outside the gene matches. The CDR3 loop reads CASSAGTSGIYEQYF. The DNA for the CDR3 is TGTGCCAGCAGCGCCGGGACTAGCGGCATCTACGAGCAGTACTTC.

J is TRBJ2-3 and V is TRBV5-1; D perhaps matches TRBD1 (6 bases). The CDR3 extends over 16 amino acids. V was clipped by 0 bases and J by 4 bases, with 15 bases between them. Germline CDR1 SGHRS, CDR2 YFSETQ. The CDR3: CASSLVGGEVPDTQYF. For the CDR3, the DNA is TGCGCCAGCAGCTTGGTAGGGGGAGAGGTTCCAGATACGCAGTATTTT. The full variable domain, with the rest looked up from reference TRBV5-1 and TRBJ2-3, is KAGVTQTPRYLIKTRGQQVTLSCSPISGHRSVSWYQQTPGQGLQFLFEYFSETQRNKGNFPGRFSGRQFSNSRSEMNVSTLELGDSALYLCASSLVGGEVPDTQYFGPGTRLTVL.

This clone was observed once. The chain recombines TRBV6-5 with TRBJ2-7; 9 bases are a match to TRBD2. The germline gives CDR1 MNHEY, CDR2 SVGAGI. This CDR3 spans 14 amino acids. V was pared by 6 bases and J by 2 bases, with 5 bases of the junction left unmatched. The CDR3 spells CASRRTSAAYEQYF. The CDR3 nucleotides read TGTGCCAGCAGACGGACTAGCGCAGCCTACGAGCAGTACTTC.

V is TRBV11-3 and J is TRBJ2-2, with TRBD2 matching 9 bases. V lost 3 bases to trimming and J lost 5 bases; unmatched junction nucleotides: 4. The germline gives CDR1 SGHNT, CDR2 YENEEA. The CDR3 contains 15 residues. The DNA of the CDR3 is TGTGCCAGCAGCTTGGTAGCGGGGGCAACCGGGGAGCTGTTTTTT. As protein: CASSLVAGATGELFF.

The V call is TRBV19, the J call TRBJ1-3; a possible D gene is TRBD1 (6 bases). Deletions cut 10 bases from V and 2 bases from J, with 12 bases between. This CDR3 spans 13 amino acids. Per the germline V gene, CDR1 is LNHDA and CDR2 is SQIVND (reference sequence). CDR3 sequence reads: CATDSGAGNTIYF. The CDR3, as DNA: TGTGCCACGGACAGCGGGGCTGGAAACACCATATATTTT.

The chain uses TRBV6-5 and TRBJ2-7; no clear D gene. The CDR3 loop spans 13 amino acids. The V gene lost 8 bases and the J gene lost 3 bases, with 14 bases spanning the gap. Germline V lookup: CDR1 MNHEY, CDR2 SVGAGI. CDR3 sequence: CASLYPGHYEQYF. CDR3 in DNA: TGTGCCAGCCTATATCCGGGTCACTACGAGCAGTACTTC.

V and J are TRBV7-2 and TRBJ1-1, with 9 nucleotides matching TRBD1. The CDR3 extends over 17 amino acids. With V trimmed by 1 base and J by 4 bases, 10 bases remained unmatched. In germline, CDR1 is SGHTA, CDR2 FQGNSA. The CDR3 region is CASSLGGTGRMGTEAFF. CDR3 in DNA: TGTGCCAGCAGCTTAGGAGGGACAGGGAGGATGGGCACTGAAGCTTTCTTT.

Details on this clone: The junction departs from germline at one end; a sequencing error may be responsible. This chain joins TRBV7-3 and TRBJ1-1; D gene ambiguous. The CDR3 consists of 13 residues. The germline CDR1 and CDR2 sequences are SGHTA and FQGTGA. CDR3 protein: CAGSLGQNTEAFF. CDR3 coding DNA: TGTGCCGGCAGCTTAGGGCAGAACACTGAAGCTTTCTTT.

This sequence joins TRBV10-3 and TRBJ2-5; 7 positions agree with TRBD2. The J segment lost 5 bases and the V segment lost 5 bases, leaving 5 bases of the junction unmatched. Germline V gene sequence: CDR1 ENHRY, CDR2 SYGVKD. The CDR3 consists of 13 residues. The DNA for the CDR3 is TGTGCCATCAGTAAGGGACTAATGGAGACCCAGTACTTC. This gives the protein CAISKGLMETQYF.

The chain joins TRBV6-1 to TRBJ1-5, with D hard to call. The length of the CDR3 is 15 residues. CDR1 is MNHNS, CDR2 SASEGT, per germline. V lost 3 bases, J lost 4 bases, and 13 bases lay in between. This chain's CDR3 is CASSDSWTGNQPQHF. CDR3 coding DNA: TGTGCCAGCAGTGATTCCTGGACGGGGAATCAGCCCCAGCATTTT.

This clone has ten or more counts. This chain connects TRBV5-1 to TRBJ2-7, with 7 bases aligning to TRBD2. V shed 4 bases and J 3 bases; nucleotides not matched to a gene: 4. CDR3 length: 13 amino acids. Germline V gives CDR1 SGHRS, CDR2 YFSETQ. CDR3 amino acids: CASSTTSSYEQYF. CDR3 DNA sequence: TGCGCCAGCAGCACGACTAGCAGCTACGAGCAGTACTTC. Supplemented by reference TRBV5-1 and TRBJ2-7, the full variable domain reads KAGVTQTPRYLIKTRGQQVTLSCSPISGHRSVSWYQQTPGQGLQFLFEYFSETQRNKGNFPGRFSGRQFSNSRSEMNVSTLELGDSALYLCASSTTSSYEQYFGPGTRLTVT.

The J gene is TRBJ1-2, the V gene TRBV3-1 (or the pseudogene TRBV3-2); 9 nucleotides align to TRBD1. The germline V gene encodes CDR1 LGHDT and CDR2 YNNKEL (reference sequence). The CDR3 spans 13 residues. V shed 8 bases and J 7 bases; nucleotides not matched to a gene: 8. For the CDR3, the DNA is TGTGCCAGCGAAGGACAGGGGATCGGTGGCTACACCTTC. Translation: CASEGQGIGGYTF.

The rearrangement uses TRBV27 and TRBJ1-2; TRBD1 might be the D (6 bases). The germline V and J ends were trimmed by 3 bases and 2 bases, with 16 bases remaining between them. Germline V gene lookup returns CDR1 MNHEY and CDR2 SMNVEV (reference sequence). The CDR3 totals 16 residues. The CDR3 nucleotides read TGTGCCAGCAGTTTTCTCCGGGCAGGGGCGAACTATGGCTACACCTTC. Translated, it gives CASSFLRAGANYGYTF.

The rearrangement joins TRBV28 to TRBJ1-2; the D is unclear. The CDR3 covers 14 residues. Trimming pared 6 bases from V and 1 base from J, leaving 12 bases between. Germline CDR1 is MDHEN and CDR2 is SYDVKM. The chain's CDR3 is CASRAGSFNYGYTF. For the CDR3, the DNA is TGTGCCAGCAGGGCAGGAAGCTTTAACTATGGCTACACCTTC.

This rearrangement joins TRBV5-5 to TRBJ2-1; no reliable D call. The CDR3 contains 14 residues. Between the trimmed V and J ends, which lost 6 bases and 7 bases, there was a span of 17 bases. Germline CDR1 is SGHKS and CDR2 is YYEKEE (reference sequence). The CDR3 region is CASTPSGGPNEQFF. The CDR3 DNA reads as TGTGCCAGCACCCCCTCTGGCGGCCCGAATGAGCAGTTCTTC.

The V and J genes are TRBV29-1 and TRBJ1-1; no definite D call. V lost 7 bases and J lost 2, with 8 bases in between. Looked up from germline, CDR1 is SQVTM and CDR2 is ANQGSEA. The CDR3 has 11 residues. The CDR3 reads CSAYSNTEAFF. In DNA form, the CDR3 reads TGCAGCGCGTACAGCAACACTGAAGCTTTCTTT.

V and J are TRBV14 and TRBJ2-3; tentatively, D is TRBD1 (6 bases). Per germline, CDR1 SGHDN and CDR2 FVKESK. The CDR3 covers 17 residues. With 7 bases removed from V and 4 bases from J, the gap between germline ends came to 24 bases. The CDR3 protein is CASTHPRTDMVADTQYF. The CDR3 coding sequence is TGTGCCAGCACCCACCCCCGGACAGATATGGTAGCAGATACGCAGTATTTT.